The 5 T cell receptor beta chains below all came from one sample that was sequenced in a study of PD-L1 blockade in urothelial cancer. Measured with immunoSEQ multiplex PCR; TCRdb has only the in-frame clones, and not every one. Of around 30,000 clones detected, 70% to 90% appear once; the ten largest clones hold 3.1%. The material was PBMCs, obtained around atezolizumab (anti-PD-L1) treatment. Every receptor here comes from a man between 45 and 60 years old with urothelial cancer.

The chain couples TRBV15 to TRBJ2-5, with D unclear. Germline CDR1 LNHNV, CDR2 YYDKDF (reference sequence). This CDR3 is 12 amino acids long. The ends were cut back, 4 bases at V and 1 base at J, with 4 bases in the middle. CDR3 sequence: CATSTVQETQYF. The DNA of the CDR3 is TGTGCCACCAGCACCGTCCAAGAGACCCAGTACTTC.

The chain uses TRBV7-8 and TRBJ2-1; 9 nucleotides line up with TRBD2. Germline lookup yields CDR1 SGHVS and CDR2 FQNEAQ. J gave up 7 bases and V 4 bases, and 11 bases lay outside the gene matches. The CDR3 totals 16 residues. In DNA form, the CDR3 reads TGTGCCAGCAGCTCCGCCGGGGCTAGCGGGAAGAATGAGCAGTTCTTC. It translates to CASSSAGASGKNEQFF.

The J gene is TRBJ2-3, the V gene TRBV27; the D gene is possibly TRBD1 (5 bases). The CDR3 consists of 13 residues. Trimming took off 5 bases at V and 4 bases at J, with 10 bases between the two ends. Germline CDR1 reads MNHEY; CDR2 reads SMNVEV (reference sequence). CDR3 bases: TGTGCCAGCAGTCGCAGGGATCCAGATACGCAGTATTTT. This encodes CASSRRDPDTQYF.

The rearrangement uses TRBV15 and TRBJ2-7; TRBD1 is a possible D gene (5 bases). The CDR3 spans 15 residues. Per germline, CDR1 LNHNV and CDR2 YYDKDF (reference sequence). This CDR3 reads CSDGKRGRRTHEQYF. The CDR3 bases are TGTAGCGATGGGAAAAGGGGCCGCAGGACCCACGAGCAGTACTTC.

The chain employs TRBV11-2 and TRBJ2-7; 8 bases fit TRBD2. CDR3 size: 16 residues. The germline gives CDR1 SGHAT, CDR2 FQNNGV. V dropped 5 bases and J dropped 4; count of bases not matched to a gene: 13. CDR3 nucleotide sequence: TGTGCCAGCAGCCCCCACATAGCGGGATCGGGGTACGAGCAGTACTTC. This codes for CASSPHIAGSGYEQYF.